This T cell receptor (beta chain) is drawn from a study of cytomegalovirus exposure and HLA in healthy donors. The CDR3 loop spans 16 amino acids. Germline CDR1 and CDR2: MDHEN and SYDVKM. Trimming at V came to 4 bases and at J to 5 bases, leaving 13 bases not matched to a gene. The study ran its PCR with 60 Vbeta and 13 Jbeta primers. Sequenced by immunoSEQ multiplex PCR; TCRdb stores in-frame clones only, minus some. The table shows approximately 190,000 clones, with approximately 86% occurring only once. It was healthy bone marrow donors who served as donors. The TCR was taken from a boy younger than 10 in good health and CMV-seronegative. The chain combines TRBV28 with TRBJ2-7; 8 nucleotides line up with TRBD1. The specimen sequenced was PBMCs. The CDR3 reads CASSSRGRTGFNEQYF. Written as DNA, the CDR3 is TGTGCCAGCAGTTCCCGGGGCAGGACAGGGTTCAACGAGCAGTACTTC.